Detailed here is one TCR beta chain. The data belong to a study of blood T cell repertoires in COVID-19. Study-level information: Samples of COVID-19 (acute and convalescent) were obtained from the United States, Italy and Spain. PBMCs, B-cell-depleted T cells, or T cells were the source of the cDNA or gDNA that made up the material.

The CDR3 loop spans 18 amino acids. CDR1 and CDR2 from the germline V gene are LGHDT and YNNKEL (reference sequence). The V gene lost 3 bases and the J gene lost 2 bases, with 19 bases spanning the gap. Clones were sequenced by immunoSEQ multiplex PCR, and TCRdb holds only the in-frame ones, with some missing. The sample lists tens of thousands of clones, 85% to 90% occurring once. The TCR sequence derives from a human donor in a cohort sampled during active COVID-19. V gene TRBV3-1 (or the pseudogene TRBV3-2) combines with J gene TRBJ2-2; D is perhaps TRBD2 (5 bases). Sequencing used peripheral blood. The chain's CDR3 is CASSHPSTKAANTGELFF. The CDR3 DNA follows: TGTGCCAGCAGCCACCCCTCTACTAAAGCGGCCAACACCGGGGAGCTGTTTTTT.